This record looks at one T cell receptor (beta chain) sequence and its context. This specimen belongs to a study of blood T cell repertoires in COVID-19. About the study: Both acute and convalescent COVID-19 samples were obtained from the United States, Italy and Spain. From T cells, B-cell-depleted T cells, or PBMCs came the material, which was cDNA or gDNA.

The germline V gene encodes CDR1 SGHNT and CDR2 YENEEA. V lost 4 bases, J lost 0 bases, and 10 bases lay in between. This CDR3 is built from 16 residues. Study processing details: Estimation of nucleated cell counts was performed using reference gene primer amplification. Data came from immunoSEQ multiplex PCR; TCRdb stores just in-frame clones and leaves some out. V, J and clone size are taken as reported in that table, and D and trimming were inferred from the DNA itself. The repertoire includes tens of thousands of clones, roughly 86% of them detected once, and roughly 19% sits in the top ten. The chain employs TRBV11-3 and TRBJ2-6; D unresolved. Sequenced: peripheral blood. The sequence derives from a man aged 45-60 years in a cohort sampled during active COVID-19. As DNA, the CDR3 is TGTGCCAGCAGCTCCGGGTTATACTCTGGGGCCAACGTCCTGACTTTC. Residues: CASSSGLYSGANVLTF. The entire variable domain, with the rest obtained from reference TRBV11-3 and TRBJ2-6, is as follows: EAGVVQSPRYKIIEKKQPVAFWCNPISGHNTLYWYLQNLGQGPELLIRYENEEAVDDSQLPKDRFSAERLKGVDSTLKIQPAELGDSAVYLCASSSGLYSGANVLTFGAGSRLTVL.